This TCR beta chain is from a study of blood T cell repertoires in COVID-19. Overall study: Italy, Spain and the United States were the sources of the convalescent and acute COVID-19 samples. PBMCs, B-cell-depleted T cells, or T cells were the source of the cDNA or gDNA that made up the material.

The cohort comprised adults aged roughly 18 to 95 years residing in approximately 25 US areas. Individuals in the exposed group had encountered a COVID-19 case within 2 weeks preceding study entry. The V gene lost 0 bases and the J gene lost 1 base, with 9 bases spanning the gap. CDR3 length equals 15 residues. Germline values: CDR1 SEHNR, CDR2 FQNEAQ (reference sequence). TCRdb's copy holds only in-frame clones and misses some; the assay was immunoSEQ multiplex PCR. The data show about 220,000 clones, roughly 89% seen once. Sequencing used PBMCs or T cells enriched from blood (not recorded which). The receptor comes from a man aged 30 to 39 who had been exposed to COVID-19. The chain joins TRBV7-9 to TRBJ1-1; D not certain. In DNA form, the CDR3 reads TGTGCCAGCAGCTTAGCGTTTGGCGGGAACACTGAAGCTTTCTTT. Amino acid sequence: CASSLAFGGNTEAFF.